This entry lists 23 T cell receptor beta chains sequenced from one sample in a study of shared clonotypes between healthy human individuals. Using immunoSEQ multiplex PCR, the repertoire was profiled, and TCRdb retains in-frame clones only, with some absent. The sample has under 650,000 clones, 90% to 96% seen once; the top ten hold under 0.06%. Sequencing input: naive CD4+ T cells sorted from blood. Stated subset: CD45RA+ positively selected. The receptors were sampled from a woman in her twenties or thirties in good health.

On this clone itself: The sample contains more than one DNA sequence encoding this CDR3. The chain is built from TRBV28 and TRBJ2-7, with D unclear. Trimming took off 5 bases at V and 3 bases at J, with 11 bases between the two ends. The V gene's germline CDR1 is MDHEN and CDR2 SYDVKM. CDR3 size: 13 residues. As DNA, the CDR3 is TGTGCCAGCAGTCTCGACGGCAGCTACGAGCAGTACTTC. This encodes CASSLDGSYEQYF. Full variable domain (rest looked up from reference TRBV28 and TRBJ2-7): DVKVTQSSRYLVKRTGEKVFLECVQDMDHENMFWYRQDPGLGLRLIYFSYDVKMKEKGDIPEGYSVSREKKERFSLILESASTNQTSMYLCASSLDGSYEQYFGPGTRLTVT.

The chain combines TRBV2 with TRBJ1-1; 9 positions agree with TRBD1. Germline CDR1 and CDR2: SNHLY and FYNNEI. This CDR3 is 14 amino acids long. The junction had 3 bases not matched to a gene; V was cut back by 5 bases and J by 2 bases. CDR3 residues: CASSKTGGNTEAFF. CDR3 in DNA: TGTGCCAGCAGTAAAACAGGGGGCAACACTGAAGCTTTCTTT.

CDR3 sequence (DNA): TGTGCCAGCAGCTTCGACAGGGTCTATGGCTACACCTTC. Its protein is CASSFDRVYGYTF. The chain carries TRBV5-8 and TRBJ1-2, with 7 bases fitting TRBD1. The CDR3 contains 13 residues. Trimming removed 2 bases from V and 4 bases from J; junction bases left unmatched: 2. CDR1 SGHTS and CDR2 YDEGEE come from the germline V gene.

V usage is TRBV4-1 and J usage is TRBJ2-7; 7 bases line up with TRBD2. CDR3 length: 16 residues. The V gene end was trimmed by 0 bases and the J gene end by 11 bases; junction bases not matched to a gene: 16. Germline CDR1 MGHRA, CDR2 YSYEKL. CDR3 nucleotide sequence: TGCGCCAGCAGCCAAGACTCCCGGACTCGGGCGAGCGGGAAGTACTTC. The encoded protein is CASSQDSRTRASGKYF.

The chain links TRBV29-1 to TRBJ1-5; 7 positions match TRBD1. The CDR3 runs to 14 residues. V gave up 0 bases and J gave up 7 bases; unmatched junction bases: 6. Germline lookup yields CDR1 SQVTM and CDR2 ANQGSEA. The CDR3 region has the DNA TGCAGCGTTGAAGAGACAGGGAAGGGGCAGCCCCAGCATTTT. It codes for CSVEETGKGQPQHF.

This chain uses TRBV25-1 with TRBJ2-1; 14 bases map to TRBD2. From germline, CDR1 is MGHDK and CDR2 SYGVNS. This CDR3 is built from 15 residues. J was trimmed by 15 bases and V by 3 bases; bases with no gene match: 10. The CDR3 DNA follows: TGTGCCAGCAGTGACCCGGGACTAGCGGGAGTAAAACGGTTCTTC. Its translation is CASSDPGLAGVKRFF.

This chain joins TRBV5-1 and TRBJ2-7; tentative D call: TRBD2 (6 bases). Trimming took off 3 bases at V and 3 bases at J, with 16 bases between the two ends. In germline, CDR1 is SGHRS, CDR2 YFSETQ. The CDR3 totals 15 residues. In DNA form, the CDR3 reads TGCGCCAGCAGCTCCAACCGGGACTCCAACTACGAGCAGTACTTC. It yields the protein CASSSNRDSNYEQYF. The entire variable domain, with the rest obtained from reference TRBV5-1 and TRBJ2-7, is as follows: KAGVTQTPRYLIKTRGQQVTLSCSPISGHRSVSWYQQTPGQGLQFLFEYFSETQRNKGNFPGRFSGRQFSNSRSEMNVSTLELGDSALYLCASSSNRDSNYEQYFGPGTRLTVT.

The chain links TRBV6-6 to TRBJ1-6; TRBD1 might be the D (5 bases). The CDR3 has 12 amino acids. The V gene lost 2 bases and the J gene lost 13 bases, with 9 bases spanning the gap. Per the germline V gene, CDR1 is MNHNY and CDR2 is SVGAGI (reference sequence). This CDR3 is CASSYEGNPLHF. CDR3 sequence (DNA): TGTGCCAGCAGTTACGAGGGGAATCCCCTCCACTTT.

This chain uses TRBV29-1 with TRBJ2-5; 7 bases are shared with TRBD1. Germline V gives CDR1 SQVTM, CDR2 ANQGSEA. Trimming cost V 6 bases and J 3 bases; bases outside gene matches: 10. This CDR3 has 14 residues. In DNA form, the CDR3 reads TGCAGCGTCGCTCGGACAGGCAAAGAAGAGACCCAGTACTTC. Translated, it gives CSVARTGKEETQYF.

The chain is built from TRBV23-1 and TRBJ2-1; tentatively, D is TRBD1 (6 bases). TRBV23-1 qualifies as an ORF whose function is uncertain. CDR3 length equals 15 residues. V lost 10 bases and J 12 bases, leaving 28 bases between the germline ends. CDR3 sequence (DNA): TGCGCCACCCCATTGCCGGGACAAAGTACAATGACGCAGTTCTTC. This codes for CATPLPGQSTMTQFF.

In this sample, this clone turned up once. The rearrangement uses TRBV4-1 and TRBJ2-5; TRBD2 matches at 10 bases. CDR1 MGHRA and CDR2 YSYEKL come from the germline V gene. J lost 6 bases, V lost 2 bases, and 3 bases had no gene match. CDR3 length: 14 amino acids. The CDR3 spells CASSQTGLAKTQYF. CDR3 bases: TGCGCCAGCAGCCAAACGGGACTAGCGAAGACCCAGTACTTC.

The chain links TRBV14 to TRBJ2-3, with 10 nucleotides matching TRBD2. The V gene's germline CDR1 is SGHDN and CDR2 FVKESK. V was clipped by 5 bases and J by 5 bases; unmatched bases: 7. This CDR3 comprises 15 residues. The CDR3 sequence is CASSDRAGGGDTQYF. In nucleotides, the CDR3 is TGTGCCAGCAGCGACCGAGCGGGAGGGGGAGATACGCAGTATTTT. The full variable domain, with the rest looked up from reference TRBV14 and TRBJ2-3, is EAGVTQFPSHSVIEKGQTVTLRCDPISGHDNLYWYRRVMGKEIKFLLHFVKESKQDESGMPNNRFLAERTGGTYSTLKVQPAELEDSGVYFCASSDRAGGGDTQYFGPGTRLTVL.

The chain links TRBV7-2 to TRBJ1-2; D gene uncertain. The CDR3 is 14 residues long. Germline V gene sequence: CDR1 SGHTA, CDR2 FQGNSA. Trimming took 2 bases from V and 2 from J, leaving 9 bases between them. In nucleotides, the CDR3 is TGTGCCAGCAGCTTACGGAGGAACAACTATGGCTACACCTTC. It specifies CASSLRRNNYGYTF.

The V call is TRBV5-8, the J call TRBJ1-1; D not resolved. Trimming shortened V by 6 bases and J by 4 bases, and 10 bases separated the two germline ends. The CDR3 is 12 residues long. Germline V gene lookup returns CDR1 SGHTS and CDR2 YDEGEE. CDR3 DNA sequence: TGTGCCAGCATGGCATTCTCCACTGAAGCTTTCTTT. Protein: CASMAFSTEAFF. The full variable domain, completed using reference TRBV5-8 and TRBJ1-1, is EAGVTQSPTHLIKTRGQQATLRCSPISGHTSVYWYQQALGLGLQFLLWYDEGEERNRGNFPPRFSGRQFPNYSSELNVNALELEDSALYLCASMAFSTEAFFGQGTRLTVV.

The chain combines TRBV7-8 with TRBJ2-1; TRBD2 agrees at 7 bases. The CDR3 is 13 residues long. From germline, CDR1 is SGHVS and CDR2 FQNEAQ. Losses at the gene ends were 5 bases for V and 10 bases for J; bases not matched to a gene: 8. CDR3 loop: CASSQVAGAEQFF. Here the CDR3 DNA reads TGTGCCAGCAGCCAAGTGGCGGGAGCAGAGCAGTTCTTC.

This sequence joins TRBV7-2 and TRBJ2-3; D unresolved. The V end lost 3 bases, the J end lost 2 bases, and 9 bases lay between the germline ends. This CDR3 region has 14 residues. CDR1 and CDR2 (germline): SGHTA, FQGNSA. CDR3 in amino acids: CASSFDTFTDTQYF. The DNA of the CDR3 is TGTGCCAGCAGCTTTGATACCTTCACAGATACGCAGTATTTT.

The gene calls are TRBV25-1 and TRBJ2-2, with unresolved D. The CDR3 contains 12 residues. Germline-derived CDR1 and CDR2 are MGHDK and SYGVNS. The ends were cut back, 3 bases at V and 1 base at J, with 0 bases in the middle. CDR3 in amino acids: CASSENTGELFF. CDR3 nucleotide sequence: TGTGCCAGCAGTGAGAACACCGGGGAGCTGTTTTTT.

The V call is TRBV7-2, the J call TRBJ1-4; 9 bases line up with TRBD1. This CDR3 spans 15 amino acids. Germline V CDR1 and CDR2: SGHTA, FQGNSA. With V trimmed by 5 bases and J by 5 bases, 6 bases remained unmatched. The CDR3 nucleotides are TGTGCCAGCAGCCTGACCGGGACAGGGAATGAAAAACTGTTTTTT. This gives the protein CASSLTGTGNEKLFF.

V and J are TRBV5-1 and TRBJ2-1; D is perhaps TRBD2 (6 bases). The CDR3 length is 17 residues. V lost 1 base and J 8 bases, leaving 22 bases between the germline ends. From germline, CDR1 is SGHRS and CDR2 YFSETQ. The CDR3 nucleotides are TGCGCCAGCAGCTTGCTTTTTTTTGGTGTCGGGAGAGATGAGCAGTTCTTC. Protein product: CASSLLFFGVGRDEQFF. The full variable domain, its missing parts supplied by reference TRBV5-1 and TRBJ2-1, is KAGVTQTPRYLIKTRGQQVTLSCSPISGHRSVSWYQQTPGQGLQFLFEYFSETQRNKGNFPGRFSGRQFSNSRSEMNVSTLELGDSALYLCASSLLFFGVGRDEQFFGPGTRLTVL.

The CDR3 loop is CASGLFPGAEAFF. CDR3 in DNA: TGTGCTAGTGGTTTGTTTCCGGGGGCTGAAGCTTTCTTT. V is TRBV12-5 and J is TRBJ1-1; D perhaps matches TRBD1 (5 bases). The CDR3 covers 13 residues. Germline-derived CDR1 and CDR2 are LGHNT and FRNRAP. V was shortened by 2 bases and J by 6 bases, with 10 bases between the two germline ends.

DNA of the CDR3: TGTGCCAGCTCACCCCCTGGACAAACGTTAAGCAATGAGCAGTTCTTC. Protein sequence: CASSPPGQTLSNEQFF. The gene calls are TRBV18 and TRBJ2-1; TRBD1 is a possible D gene (5 bases). With 3 bases removed from V and 6 bases from J, the gap between germline ends came to 18 bases. In germline, CDR1 is KGHSH, CDR2 LQKENI. This CDR3 is built from 16 residues.

Details on this clone: Other DNA variants within this sample encode the same CDR3. The chain recombines TRBV28 with TRBJ1-1, with 9 bases lining up with TRBD1. V shed 4 bases, J shed 1 base, and the junction held 4 bases outside the gene matches. CDR3 length equals 15 residues. The V gene's germline CDR1 is MDHEN and CDR2 SYDVKM. The CDR3 reads CASSYTGGANTEAFF. CDR3 bases: TGTGCCAGCAGTTATACAGGGGGCGCGAACACTGAAGCTTTCTTT.

This chain joins TRBV19 and TRBJ1-2; D is ambiguous. CDR1 and CDR2 (germline): LNHDA, SQIVND (reference sequence). V was shortened by 6 bases and J by 0 bases, with 8 bases between the two germline ends. This CDR3 has 13 amino acids. In DNA, the CDR3 is TGTGCCAGTAGCCTCCAGACTAACTATGGCTACACCTTC. Amino acids: CASSLQTNYGYTF.